This T cell receptor (beta chain) is drawn from a study of blood T cell repertoires in COVID-19. Trimming cost V 6 bases and J 9 bases, with 15 bases left between them. There are 13 residues in the CDR3. Germline assignment: CDR1 MNHEY and CDR2 SMNVEV (reference sequence). The protocol was immunoSEQ multiplex PCR, while the TCRdb copy is restricted to in-frame clones and leaves out a portion. The sample contains under 200,000 clones, 84% of which appear only once. The chain has TRBV27 and TRBJ2-1; no clear D. The TCR sequence derives from a man aged 25-45 years with active or convalescent COVID-19. Sample: peripheral blood. The CDR3, as DNA: TGTGCCAGCAGCCCAAGCTCGCGAGGTGAGCAGTTCTTC. As protein: CASSPSSRGEQFF.